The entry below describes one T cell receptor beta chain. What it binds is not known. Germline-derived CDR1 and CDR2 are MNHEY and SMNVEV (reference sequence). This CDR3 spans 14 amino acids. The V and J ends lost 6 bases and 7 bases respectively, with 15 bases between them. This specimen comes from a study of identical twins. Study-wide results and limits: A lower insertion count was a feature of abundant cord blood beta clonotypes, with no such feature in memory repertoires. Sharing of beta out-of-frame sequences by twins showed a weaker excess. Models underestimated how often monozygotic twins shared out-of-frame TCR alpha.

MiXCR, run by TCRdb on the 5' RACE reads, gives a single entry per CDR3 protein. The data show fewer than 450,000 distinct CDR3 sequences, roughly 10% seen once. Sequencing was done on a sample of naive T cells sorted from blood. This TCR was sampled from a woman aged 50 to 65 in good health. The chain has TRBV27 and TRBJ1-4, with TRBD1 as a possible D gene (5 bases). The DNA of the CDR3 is TGTGCCAGCAGAGTAGGGACGGGTCCTGAAAAACTGTTTTTT. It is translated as CASRVGTGPEKLFF.